This T cell receptor (beta chain) derives from a study of T cells expressing NK-cell markers. Study as a whole: It was sorted CD3+CD56+NKG2C+, CD3+CD56+NKG2C- and CD3+CD56-NKG2C+ T cells that supplied the TCR beta repertoires.

Overall study findings and caveats: Top CD8+ clonotypes included the dominant CD3+CD56+NKG2C+ clonotypes in 6 or 7 donors.

TCRdb derives one entry per CDR3 protein from the 5' RACE reads, leaving out DNA. The listing records some 500,000 distinct CDR3 sequences. This CDR3 has 15 amino acids. The germline V gene has CDR1 SGHRS and CDR2 YFSETQ. Worth noting for this clonotype: Its matching antigen is unknown.

This chain joins TRBV5-1 and TRBJ2-3; TCRdb calls TRBD1, which cannot be checked without DNA. The TCR was taken from a woman in her fifties or sixties in good health. Sequencing used blood T cells: a sorted CD56 or NKG2C T cell subset, CD4+ or CD8+ T cells, or bulk PBMC T cells (not recorded which). CDR3 protein: CASSAGPQVRDTQYF.